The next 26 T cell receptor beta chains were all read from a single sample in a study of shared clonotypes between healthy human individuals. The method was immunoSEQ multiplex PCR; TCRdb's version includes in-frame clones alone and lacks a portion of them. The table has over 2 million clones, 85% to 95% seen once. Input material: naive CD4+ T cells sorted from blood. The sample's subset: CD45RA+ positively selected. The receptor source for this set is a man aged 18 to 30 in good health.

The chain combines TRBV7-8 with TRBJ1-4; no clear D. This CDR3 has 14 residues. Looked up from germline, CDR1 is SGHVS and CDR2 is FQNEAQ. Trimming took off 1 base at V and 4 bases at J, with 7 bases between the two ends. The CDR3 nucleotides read TGTGCCAGCAGCTTAGAAGGGCGTAATGAAAAACTGTTTTTT. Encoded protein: CASSLEGRNEKLFF.

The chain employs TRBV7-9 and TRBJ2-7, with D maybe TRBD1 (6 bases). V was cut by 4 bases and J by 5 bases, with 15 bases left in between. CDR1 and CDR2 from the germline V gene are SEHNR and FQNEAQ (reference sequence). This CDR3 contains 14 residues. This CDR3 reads CASSSQDSLHEQYF. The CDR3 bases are TGTGCCAGCAGCTCGCAGGACAGTTTGCACGAGCAGTACTTC.

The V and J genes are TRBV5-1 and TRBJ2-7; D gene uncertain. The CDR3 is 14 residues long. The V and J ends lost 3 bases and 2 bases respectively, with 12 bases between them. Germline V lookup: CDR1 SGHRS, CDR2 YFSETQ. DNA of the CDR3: TGCGCCAGCAGCTCCGGAGCGTCGACCTACGAGCAGTACTTC. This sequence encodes CASSSGASTYEQYF. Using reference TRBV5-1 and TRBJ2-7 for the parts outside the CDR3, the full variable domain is KAGVTQTPRYLIKTRGQQVTLSCSPISGHRSVSWYQQTPGQGLQFLFEYFSETQRNKGNFPGRFSGRQFSNSRSEMNVSTLELGDSALYLCASSSGASTYEQYFGPGTRLTVT.

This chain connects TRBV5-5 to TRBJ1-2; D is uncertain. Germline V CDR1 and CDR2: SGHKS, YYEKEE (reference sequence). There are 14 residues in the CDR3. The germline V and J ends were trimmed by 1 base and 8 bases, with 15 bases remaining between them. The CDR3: CASSLYPIGGGYTF. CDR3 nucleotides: TGTGCCAGCAGCTTGTACCCGATAGGCGGCGGCTACACCTTC.

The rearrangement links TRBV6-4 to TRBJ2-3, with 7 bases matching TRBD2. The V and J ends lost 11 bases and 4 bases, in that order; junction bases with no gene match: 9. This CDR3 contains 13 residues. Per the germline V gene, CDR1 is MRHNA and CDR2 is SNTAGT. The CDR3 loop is CAFRGRAADTQYF. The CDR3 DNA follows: TGTGCCTTTAGAGGGAGGGCCGCAGATACGCAGTATTTT.

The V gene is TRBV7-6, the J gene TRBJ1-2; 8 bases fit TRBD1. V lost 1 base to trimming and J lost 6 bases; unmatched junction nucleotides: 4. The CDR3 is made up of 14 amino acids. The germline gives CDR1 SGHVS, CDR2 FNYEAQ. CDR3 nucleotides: TGTGCCAGCAGCTTAGAAGACAGGGGCGATGGCTACACCTTC. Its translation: CASSLEDRGDGYTF.

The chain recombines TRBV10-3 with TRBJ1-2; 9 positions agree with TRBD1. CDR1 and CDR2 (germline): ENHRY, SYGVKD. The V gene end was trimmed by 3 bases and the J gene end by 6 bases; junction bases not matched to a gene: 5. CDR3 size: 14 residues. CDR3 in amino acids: CAISDKTGGNGYTF. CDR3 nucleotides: TGTGCCATCAGTGATAAGACAGGGGGTAATGGCTACACCTTC.

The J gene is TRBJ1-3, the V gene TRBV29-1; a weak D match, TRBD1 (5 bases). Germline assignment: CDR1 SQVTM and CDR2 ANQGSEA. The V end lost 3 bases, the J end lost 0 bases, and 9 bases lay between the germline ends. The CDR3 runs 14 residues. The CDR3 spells CSVDQGISGNTIYF. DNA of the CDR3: TGCAGCGTTGATCAGGGTATCTCTGGAAACACCATATATTTT.

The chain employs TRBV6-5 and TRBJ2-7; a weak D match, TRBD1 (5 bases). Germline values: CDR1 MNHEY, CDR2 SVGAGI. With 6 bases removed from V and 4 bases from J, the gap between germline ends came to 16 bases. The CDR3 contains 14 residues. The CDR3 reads CASRDKGNGYEQYF. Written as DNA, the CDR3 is TGTGCCAGCAGGGATAAGGGGAACGGGTACGAGCAGTACTTC.

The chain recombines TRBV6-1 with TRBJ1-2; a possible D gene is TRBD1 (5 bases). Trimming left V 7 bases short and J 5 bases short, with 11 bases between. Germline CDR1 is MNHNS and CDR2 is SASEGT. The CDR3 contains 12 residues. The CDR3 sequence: CASTLTVYGYTF. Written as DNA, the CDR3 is TGTGCCAGCACCTTGACAGTGTATGGCTACACCTTC.

The CDR3 coding sequence is TGTGCCAGCAGCTTACCCGGAGGCAACACTGAAGCTTTCTTT. Translating it yields CASSLPGGNTEAFF. The chain combines TRBV7-2 with TRBJ1-1; D gene unclear. This CDR3 region has 14 residues. With 2 bases removed from V and 2 bases from J, the gap between germline ends came to 9 bases. Germline lookup yields CDR1 SGHTA and CDR2 FQGNSA.

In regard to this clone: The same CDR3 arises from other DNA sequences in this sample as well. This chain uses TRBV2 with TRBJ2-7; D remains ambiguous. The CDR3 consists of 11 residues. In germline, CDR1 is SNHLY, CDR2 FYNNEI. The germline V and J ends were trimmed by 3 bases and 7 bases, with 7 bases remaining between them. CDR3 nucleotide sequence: TGTGCCAGCAGTGACGGAGTAGAGCAGTACTTC. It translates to CASSDGVEQYF.

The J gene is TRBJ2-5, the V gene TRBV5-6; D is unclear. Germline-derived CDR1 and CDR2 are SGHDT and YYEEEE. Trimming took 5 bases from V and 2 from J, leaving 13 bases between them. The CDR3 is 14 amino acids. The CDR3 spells CASRRTESQETQYF. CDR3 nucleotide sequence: TGTGCCAGCAGGCGCACAGAGAGTCAAGAGACCCAGTACTTC. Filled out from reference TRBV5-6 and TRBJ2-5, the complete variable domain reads DAGVTQSPTHLIKTRGQQVTLRCSPKSGHDTVSWYQQALGQGPQFIFQYYEEEERQRGNFPDRFSGHQFPNYSSELNVNALLLGDSALYLCASRRTESQETQYFGPGTRLLVL.

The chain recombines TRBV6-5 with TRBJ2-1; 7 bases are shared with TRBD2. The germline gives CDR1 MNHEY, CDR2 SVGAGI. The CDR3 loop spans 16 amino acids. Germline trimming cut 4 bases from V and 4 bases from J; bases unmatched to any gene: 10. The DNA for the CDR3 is TGTGCCAGCAGTTTATCACTAGCGCCCAATTACAATGAGCAGTTCTTC. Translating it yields CASSLSLAPNYNEQFF.

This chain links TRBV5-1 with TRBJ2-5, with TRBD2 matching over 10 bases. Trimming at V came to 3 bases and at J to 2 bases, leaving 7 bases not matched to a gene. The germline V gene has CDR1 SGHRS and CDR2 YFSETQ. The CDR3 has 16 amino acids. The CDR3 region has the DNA TGCGCCAGCAGCTCCCTAGCGGGGGTCGGGCAAGAGACCCAGTACTTC. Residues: CASSSLAGVGQETQYF. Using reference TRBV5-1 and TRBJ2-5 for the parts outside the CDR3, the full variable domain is KAGVTQTPRYLIKTRGQQVTLSCSPISGHRSVSWYQQTPGQGLQFLFEYFSETQRNKGNFPGRFSGRQFSNSRSEMNVSTLELGDSALYLCASSSLAGVGQETQYFGPGTRLLVL.

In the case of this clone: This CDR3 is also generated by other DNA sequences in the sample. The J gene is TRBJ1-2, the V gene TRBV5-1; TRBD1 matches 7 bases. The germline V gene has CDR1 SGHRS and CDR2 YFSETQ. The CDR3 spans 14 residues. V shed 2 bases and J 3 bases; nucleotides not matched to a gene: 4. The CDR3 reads CASSLSTGDYGYTF. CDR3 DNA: TGCGCCAGCAGCTTATCTACAGGGGACTATGGCTACACCTTC.

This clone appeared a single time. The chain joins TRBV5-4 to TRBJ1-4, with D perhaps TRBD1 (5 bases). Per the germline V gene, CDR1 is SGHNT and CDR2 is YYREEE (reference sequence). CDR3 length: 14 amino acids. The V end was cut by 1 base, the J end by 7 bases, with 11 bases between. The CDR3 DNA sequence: TGTGCCAGCAGCTTGTATGGGGCTGTTGAAAAACTGTTTTTT. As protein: CASSLYGAVEKLFF.

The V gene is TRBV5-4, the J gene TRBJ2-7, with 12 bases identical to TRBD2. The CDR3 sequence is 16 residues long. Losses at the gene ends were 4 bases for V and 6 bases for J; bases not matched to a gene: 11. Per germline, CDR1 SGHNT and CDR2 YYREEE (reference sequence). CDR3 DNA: TGTGCCAGCAGCGCAGGACTAGCGGGGCCCGAAGGCGAGCAGTACTTC. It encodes CASSAGLAGPEGEQYF.

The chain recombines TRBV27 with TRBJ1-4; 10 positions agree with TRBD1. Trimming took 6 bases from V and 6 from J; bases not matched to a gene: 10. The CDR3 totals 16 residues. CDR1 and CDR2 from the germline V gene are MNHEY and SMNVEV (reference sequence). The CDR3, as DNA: TGTGCCAGCAGCCGCTACCGGGACAGGGGTCATGAAAAACTGTTTTTT. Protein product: CASSRYRDRGHEKLFF.

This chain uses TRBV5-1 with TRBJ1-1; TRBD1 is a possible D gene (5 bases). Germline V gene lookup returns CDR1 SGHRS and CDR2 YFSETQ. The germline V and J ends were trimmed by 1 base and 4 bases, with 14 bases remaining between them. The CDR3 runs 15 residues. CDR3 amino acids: CASSLNPGYGTEAFF. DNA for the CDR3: TGCGCCAGCAGCTTGAACCCAGGGTATGGCACTGAAGCTTTCTTT. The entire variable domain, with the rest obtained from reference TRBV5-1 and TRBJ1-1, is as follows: KAGVTQTPRYLIKTRGQQVTLSCSPISGHRSVSWYQQTPGQGLQFLFEYFSETQRNKGNFPGRFSGRQFSNSRSEMNVSTLELGDSALYLCASSLNPGYGTEAFFGQGTRLTVV.

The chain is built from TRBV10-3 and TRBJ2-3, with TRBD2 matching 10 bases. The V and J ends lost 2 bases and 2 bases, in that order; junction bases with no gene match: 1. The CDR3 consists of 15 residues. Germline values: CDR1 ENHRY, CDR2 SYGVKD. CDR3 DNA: TGTGCCATCAGTGAGACTAGCGGGACCACAGATACGCAGTATTTT. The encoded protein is CAISETSGTTDTQYF.

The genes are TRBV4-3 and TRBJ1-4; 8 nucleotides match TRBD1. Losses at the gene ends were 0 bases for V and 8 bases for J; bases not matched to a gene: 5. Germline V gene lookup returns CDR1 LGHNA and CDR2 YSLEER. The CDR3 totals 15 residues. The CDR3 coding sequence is TGCGCCAGCAGCCAAGATGGGACAGGCGGAGAAAAACTGTTTTTT. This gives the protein CASSQDGTGGEKLFF.

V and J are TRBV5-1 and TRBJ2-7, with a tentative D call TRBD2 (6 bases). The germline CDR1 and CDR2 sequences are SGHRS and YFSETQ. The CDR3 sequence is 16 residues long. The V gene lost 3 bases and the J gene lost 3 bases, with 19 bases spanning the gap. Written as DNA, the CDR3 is TGCGCCAGCAGCTGGTTGGGGGGTGTCGACGGCTACGAGCAGTACTTC. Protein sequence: CASSWLGGVDGYEQYF.

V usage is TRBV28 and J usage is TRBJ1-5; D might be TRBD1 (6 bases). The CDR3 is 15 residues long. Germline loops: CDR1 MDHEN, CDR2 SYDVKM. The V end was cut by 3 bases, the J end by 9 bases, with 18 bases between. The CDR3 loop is CASSFSGARVGPQHF. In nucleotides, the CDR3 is TGTGCCAGCAGTTTCTCGGGGGCTCGGGTGGGGCCCCAGCATTTT.

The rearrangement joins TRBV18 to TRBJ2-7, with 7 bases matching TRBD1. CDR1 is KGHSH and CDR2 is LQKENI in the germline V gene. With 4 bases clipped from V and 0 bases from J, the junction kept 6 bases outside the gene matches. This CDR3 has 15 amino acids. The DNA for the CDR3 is TGTGCCAGCTCACTTGATGCAGGGGGCTCCTACGAGCAGTACTTC. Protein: CASSLDAGGSYEQYF.

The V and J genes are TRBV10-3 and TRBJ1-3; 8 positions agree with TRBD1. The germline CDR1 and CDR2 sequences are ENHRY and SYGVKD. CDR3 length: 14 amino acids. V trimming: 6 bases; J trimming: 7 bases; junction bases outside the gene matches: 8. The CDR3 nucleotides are TGTGCCATCAGCGGGACAGGAAGCCAGAACACCATATATTTT. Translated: CAISGTGSQNTIYF.